This T cell receptor beta chain originates from a study of human T cells and chemical hapten exposure. In germline, CDR1 is SNHLY, CDR2 FYNNEI. The length of the CDR3 is 15 residues. The trim removed 4 bases at V and 5 bases at J, leaving 4 bases unmatched. TCRdb ran MiXCR on the RACE reads and lists one entry per CDR3 protein. The profile shows about 49,000 distinct CDR3 sequences, around 9.3% of them singletons. Time point denoted: patch test 1, 2 weeks after DPC sensitization. Treatment defined: therapeutic diphenylcyclopropenone sensitization with weekly scalp DPC. Donation of samples came from alopecia patients who were 18 to 70 years old and suitable for DPC.

The clonotype was recovered from a woman between 50 and 59 years old with alopecia areata. Some clones in this sample may be carry-over from other donors' samples. V gene TRBV2 combines with J gene TRBJ2-5; 13 bases are shared with TRBD2. The input for sequencing was whole blood, taken in connection with sensitization to the hapten diphenylcyclopropenone (DPC). CDR3 in amino acids: CASSARTSGSETQYF. The CDR3 DNA sequence: TGTGCCAGCAGTGCCCGGACTAGCGGGAGTGAGACCCAGTACTTC. The full variable domain, completed using reference TRBV2 and TRBJ2-5, is EPEVTQTPSHQVTQMGQEVILRCVPISNHLYFYWYRQILGQKVEFLVSFYNNEISEKSEIFDDQFSVERPDGSNFTLKIRSTKLEDSAMYFCASSARTSGSETQYFGPGTRLLVL.